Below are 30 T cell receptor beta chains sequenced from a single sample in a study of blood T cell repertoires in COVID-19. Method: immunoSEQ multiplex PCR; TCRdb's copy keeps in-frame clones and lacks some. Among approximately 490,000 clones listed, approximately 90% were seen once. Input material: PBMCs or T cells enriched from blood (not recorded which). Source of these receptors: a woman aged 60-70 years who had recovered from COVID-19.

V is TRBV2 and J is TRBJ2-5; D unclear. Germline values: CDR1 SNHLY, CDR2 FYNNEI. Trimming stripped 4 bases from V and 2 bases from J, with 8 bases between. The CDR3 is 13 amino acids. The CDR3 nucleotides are TGTGCCAGCAGTGTAAACTTTCAAGAGACCCAGTACTTC. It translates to CASSVNFQETQYF. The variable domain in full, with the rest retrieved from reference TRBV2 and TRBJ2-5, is EPEVTQTPSHQVTQMGQEVILRCVPISNHLYFYWYRQILGQKVEFLVSFYNNEISEKSEIFDDQFSVERPDGSNFTLKIRSTKLEDSAMYFCASSVNFQETQYFGPGTRLLVL.

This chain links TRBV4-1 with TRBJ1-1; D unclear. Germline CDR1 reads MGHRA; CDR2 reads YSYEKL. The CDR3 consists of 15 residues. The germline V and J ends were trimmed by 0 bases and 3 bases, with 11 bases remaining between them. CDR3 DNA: TGCGCCAGCAGCCAAGACGTGAACCGGGACACTGAAGCTTTCTTT. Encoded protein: CASSQDVNRDTEAFF.

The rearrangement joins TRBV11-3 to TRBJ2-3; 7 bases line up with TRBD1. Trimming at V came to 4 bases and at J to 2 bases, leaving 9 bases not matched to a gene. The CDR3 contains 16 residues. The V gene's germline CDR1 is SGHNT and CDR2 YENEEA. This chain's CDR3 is CASSSDRAKATDTQYF. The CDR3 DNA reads TGTGCCAGCAGCTCCGACAGGGCGAAAGCCACAGATACGCAGTATTTT.

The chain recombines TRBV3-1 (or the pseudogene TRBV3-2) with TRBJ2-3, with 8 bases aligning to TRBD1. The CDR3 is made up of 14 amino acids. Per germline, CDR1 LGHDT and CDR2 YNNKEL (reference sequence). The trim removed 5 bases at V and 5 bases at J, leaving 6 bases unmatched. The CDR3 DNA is TGTGCCAGCAGCACCGGGACAGGCTTAGATACGCAGTATTTT. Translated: CASSTGTGLDTQYF.

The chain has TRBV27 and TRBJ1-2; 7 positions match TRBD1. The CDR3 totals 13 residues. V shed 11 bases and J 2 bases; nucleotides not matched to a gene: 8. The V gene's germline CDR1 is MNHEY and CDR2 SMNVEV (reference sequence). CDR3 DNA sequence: TGTGCCGTAAAAGGGGACAGCAACTATGGCTACACCTTC. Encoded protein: CAVKGDSNYGYTF.

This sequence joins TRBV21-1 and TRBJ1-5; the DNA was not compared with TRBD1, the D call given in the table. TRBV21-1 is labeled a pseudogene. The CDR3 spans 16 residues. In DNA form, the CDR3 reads TGTGCCAGCAGCAAAGAGGGACAGACGCGCAATCAGCCCCAGCATTTT. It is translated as CASSKEGQTRNQPQHF.

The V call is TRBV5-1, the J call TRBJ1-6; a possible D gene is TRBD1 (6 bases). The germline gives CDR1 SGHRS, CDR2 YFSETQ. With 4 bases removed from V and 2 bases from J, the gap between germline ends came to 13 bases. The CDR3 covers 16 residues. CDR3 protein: CASSPMPGAYNSPLHF. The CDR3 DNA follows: TGCGCCAGCAGCCCGATGCCAGGGGCCTATAATTCACCCCTCCACTTT.

This CDR3 is CASSPDRELYLAKNIQYF. CDR3 DNA: TGTGCCAGCAGTCCCGACAGGGAACTTTACCTAGCCAAAAACATTCAGTACTTC. V usage is TRBV6-2 or TRBV6-3 and J usage is TRBJ2-4; 7 nucleotides line up with TRBD1. The CDR3 has 18 amino acids. The germline CDR1 and CDR2 sequences are MNHEY and SVGEGT. Unmatched junction bases numbered 13, after V lost 5 bases and J lost 0 bases.

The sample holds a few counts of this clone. Here the CDR3 DNA reads TGTGCCACCAGGGGACAGACCTACGAGCAGTACTTC. Protein product: CATRGQTYEQYF. V gene TRBV6-5 combines with J gene TRBJ2-7, with 7 positions matching TRBD1. The germline gives CDR1 MNHEY, CDR2 SVGAGI. The CDR3 is 12 amino acids. V shed 10 bases, J shed 2 bases, and the junction held 5 bases outside the gene matches.

In DNA, the CDR3 is TGTGCCAGCAGCTGGGGGGATTCAGACACTGAAGCTTTCTTT. This encodes CASSWGDSDTEAFF. This rearrangement joins TRBV7-8 to TRBJ1-1; maybe TRBD1 (5 bases). With 4 bases removed from V and 3 bases from J, the gap between germline ends came to 12 bases. Germline values: CDR1 SGHVS, CDR2 FQNEAQ. The CDR3 is 14 residues long.

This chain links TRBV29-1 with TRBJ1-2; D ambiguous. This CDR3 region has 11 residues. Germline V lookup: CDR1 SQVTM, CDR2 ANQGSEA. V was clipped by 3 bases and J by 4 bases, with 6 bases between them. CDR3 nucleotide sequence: TGCAGCGTTGACACAGTCTATGGCTACACCTTC. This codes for CSVDTVYGYTF. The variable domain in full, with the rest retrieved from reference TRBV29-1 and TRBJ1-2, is SAVISQKPSRDICQRGTSLTIQCQVDSQVTMMFWYRQQPGQSLTLIATANQGSEATYESGFVIDKFPISRPNLTFSTLTVSNMSPEDSSIYLCSVDTVYGYTFGSGTRLTVV.

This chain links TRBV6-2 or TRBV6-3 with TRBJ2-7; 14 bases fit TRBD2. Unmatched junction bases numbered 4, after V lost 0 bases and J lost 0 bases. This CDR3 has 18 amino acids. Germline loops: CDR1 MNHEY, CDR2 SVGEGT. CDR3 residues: CASSYSGLAGDSSYEQYV. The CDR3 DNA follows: TGTGCCAGCAGTTACTCGGGACTAGCGGGGGATAGCTCCTACGAGCAGTACGTC.

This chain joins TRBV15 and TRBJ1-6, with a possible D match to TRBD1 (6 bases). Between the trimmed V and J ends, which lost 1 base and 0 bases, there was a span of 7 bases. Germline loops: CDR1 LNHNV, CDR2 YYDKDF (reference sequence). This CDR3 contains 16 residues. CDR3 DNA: TGTGCCACCAGCAGAGGACAGGTCTCCTATAATTCACCCCTCCACTTT. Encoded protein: CATSRGQVSYNSPLHF.

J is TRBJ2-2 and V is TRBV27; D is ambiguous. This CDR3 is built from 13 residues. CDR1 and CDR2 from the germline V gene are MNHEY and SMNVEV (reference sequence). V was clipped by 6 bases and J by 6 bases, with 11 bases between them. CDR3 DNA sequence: TGTGCCAGCAGCACTCAGGCTTCCGGGGAGCTGTTTTTT. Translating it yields CASSTQASGELFF.

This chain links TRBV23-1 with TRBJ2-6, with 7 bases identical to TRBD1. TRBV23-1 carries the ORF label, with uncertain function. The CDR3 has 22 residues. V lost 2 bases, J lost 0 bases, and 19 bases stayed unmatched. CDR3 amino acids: CASSQTNYPRDSPSSGANVLTF. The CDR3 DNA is TGCGCCAGCAGTCAAACAAACTACCCCCGGGACAGTCCTTCCTCTGGGGCCAACGTCCTGACTTTC.

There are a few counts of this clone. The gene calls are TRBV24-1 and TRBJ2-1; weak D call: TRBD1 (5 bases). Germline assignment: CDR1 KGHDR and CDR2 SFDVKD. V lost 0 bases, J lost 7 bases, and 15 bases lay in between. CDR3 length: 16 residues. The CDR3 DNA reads TGTGCCACCAGTGATTTGGCAGGGTTGACCGTAAATGAGCAGTTCTTC. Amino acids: CATSDLAGLTVNEQFF.

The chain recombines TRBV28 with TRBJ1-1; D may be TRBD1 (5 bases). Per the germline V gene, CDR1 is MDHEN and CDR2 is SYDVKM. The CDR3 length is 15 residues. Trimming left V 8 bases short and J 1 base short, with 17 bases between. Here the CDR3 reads CASQTQGRGNTEAFF. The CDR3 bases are TGTGCCAGCCAGACCCAGGGAAGGGGGAACACTGAAGCTTTCTTT.

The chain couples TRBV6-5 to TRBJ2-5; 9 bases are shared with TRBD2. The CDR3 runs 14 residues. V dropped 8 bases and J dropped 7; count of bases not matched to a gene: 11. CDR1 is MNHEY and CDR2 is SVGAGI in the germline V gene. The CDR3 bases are TGTGCCAGCGGACACCTAGCGGGGACCGGGACCCAGTACTTC. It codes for CASGHLAGTGTQYF.

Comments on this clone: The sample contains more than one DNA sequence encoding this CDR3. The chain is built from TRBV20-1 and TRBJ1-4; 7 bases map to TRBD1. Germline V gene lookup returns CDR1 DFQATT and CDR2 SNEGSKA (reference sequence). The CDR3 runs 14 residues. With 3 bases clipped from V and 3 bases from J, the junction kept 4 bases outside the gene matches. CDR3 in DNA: TGCAGTGCTAGTATCCAGGGGGCTAATGAAAAACTGTTTTTT. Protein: CSASIQGANEKLFF.

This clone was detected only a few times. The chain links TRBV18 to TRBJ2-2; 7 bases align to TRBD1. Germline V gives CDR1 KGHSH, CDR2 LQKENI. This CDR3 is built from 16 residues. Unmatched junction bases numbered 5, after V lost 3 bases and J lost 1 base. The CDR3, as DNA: TGTGCCAGCTCACCTAGACAGGGTGTGAACACCGGGGAGCTGTTTTTT. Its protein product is CASSPRQGVNTGELFF.

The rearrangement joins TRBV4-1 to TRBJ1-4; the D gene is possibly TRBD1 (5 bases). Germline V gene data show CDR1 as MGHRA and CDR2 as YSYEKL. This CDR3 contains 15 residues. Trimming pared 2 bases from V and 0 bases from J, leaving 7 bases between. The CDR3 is CASSQRGPTNEKLFF. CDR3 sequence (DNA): TGCGCCAGCAGCCAAAGGGGTCCAACTAATGAAAAACTGTTTTTT.

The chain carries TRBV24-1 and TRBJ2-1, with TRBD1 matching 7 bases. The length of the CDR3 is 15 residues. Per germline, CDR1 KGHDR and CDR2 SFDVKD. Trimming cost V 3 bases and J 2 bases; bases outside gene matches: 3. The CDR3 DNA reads TGTGCCACCAGTGATGTGACAGGGACCTACAATGAGCAGTTCTTC. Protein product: CATSDVTGTYNEQFF.

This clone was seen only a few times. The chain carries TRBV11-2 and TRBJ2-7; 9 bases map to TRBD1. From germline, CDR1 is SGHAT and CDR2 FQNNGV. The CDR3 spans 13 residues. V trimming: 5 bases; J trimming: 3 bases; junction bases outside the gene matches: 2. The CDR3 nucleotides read TGTGCCAGCAGCCGGACAGGGGACTACGAGCAGTACGTC. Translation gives CASSRTGDYEQYV.

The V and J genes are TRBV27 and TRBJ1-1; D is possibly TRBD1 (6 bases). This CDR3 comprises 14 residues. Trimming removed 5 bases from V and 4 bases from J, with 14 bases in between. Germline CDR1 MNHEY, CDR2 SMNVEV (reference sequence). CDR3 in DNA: TGTGCCAGCAGTCCCCAGGGGCTGTTCACTGAAGCTTTCTTT. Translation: CASSPQGLFTEAFF.

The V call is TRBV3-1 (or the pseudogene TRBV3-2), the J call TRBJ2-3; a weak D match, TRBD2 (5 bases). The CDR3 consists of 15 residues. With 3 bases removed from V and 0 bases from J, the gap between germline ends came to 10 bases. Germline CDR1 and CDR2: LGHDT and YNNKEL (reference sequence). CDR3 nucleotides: TGTGCCAGCAGCCACCCCGGACTGAGCACAGATACGCAGTATTTT. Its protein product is CASSHPGLSTDTQYF.

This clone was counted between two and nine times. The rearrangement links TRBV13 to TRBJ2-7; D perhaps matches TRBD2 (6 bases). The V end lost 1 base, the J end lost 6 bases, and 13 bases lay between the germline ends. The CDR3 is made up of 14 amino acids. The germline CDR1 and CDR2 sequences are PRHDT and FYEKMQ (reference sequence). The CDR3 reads CASSLETGEVEQYF. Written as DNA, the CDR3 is TGTGCCAGCAGCTTAGAGACGGGGGAGGTCGAGCAGTACTTC.

The CDR3 DNA reads TGCGCCAGCAGCACACAGGGGGCTAGGAATTCACCCCTCCACTTT. It translates to CASSTQGARNSPLHF. V and J are TRBV5-1 and TRBJ1-6; 9 bases map to TRBD1. The CDR3 is made up of 15 amino acids. CDR1 and CDR2 (germline): SGHRS, YFSETQ. Germline trimming cut 4 bases from V and 7 bases from J; bases unmatched to any gene: 6.

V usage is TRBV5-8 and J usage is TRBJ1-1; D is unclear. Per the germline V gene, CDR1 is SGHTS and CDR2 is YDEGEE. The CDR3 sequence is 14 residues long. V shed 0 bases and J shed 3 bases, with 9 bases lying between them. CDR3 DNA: TGTGCCAGCAGCTTGGGACATCCTGACACTGAAGCTTTCTTT. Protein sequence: CASSLGHPDTEAFF.

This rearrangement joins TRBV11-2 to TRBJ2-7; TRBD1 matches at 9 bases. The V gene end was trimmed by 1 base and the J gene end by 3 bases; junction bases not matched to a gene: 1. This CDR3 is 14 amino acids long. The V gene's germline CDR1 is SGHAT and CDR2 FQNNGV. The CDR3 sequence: CASSLVGQGYEQYV. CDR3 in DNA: TGTGCCAGCAGCTTAGTGGGACAGGGCTACGAGCAGTACGTC.

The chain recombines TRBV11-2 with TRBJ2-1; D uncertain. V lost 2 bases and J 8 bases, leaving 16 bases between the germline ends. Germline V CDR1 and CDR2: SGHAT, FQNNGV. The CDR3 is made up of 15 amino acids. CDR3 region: CASSLTPQVSDEQFF. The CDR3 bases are TGTGCCAGCAGCTTAACCCCCCAGGTCTCCGATGAGCAGTTCTTC.